One sample yielded the 13 T cell receptor beta chains listed below, sequenced in a study of cytomegalovirus exposure and HLA in healthy donors (dated by TCRdb to about 2017). The method was the immunoSEQ multiplex PCR assay. The multiplex PCR relied on a mix of 60 forward primers for TCR Vbeta segments and 13 reverse primers for TCR Jbeta segments. TCRdb's version of the immuneACCESS table is confined to in-frame rearrangements and falls short of the full clone set. An unresolved V gene accounts for under half of the shortfall where checked; the remainder is of unknown origin. Present in this sample are under 150,000 clones, 82% of which were seen just once. In total, the top ten clones hold about 1% of the sample. The sample taken for sequencing was PBMCs. The receptors here all came from a boy between 5 and 17 years old in good health and CMV-seronegative.

Only one count was recorded for this clone. The chain employs TRBV5-3 and TRBJ2-7, with D perhaps TRBD1 (6 bases). TRBV5-3 is known as an ORF, though its function is uncertain. V shed 2 bases and J shed 9 bases, with 12 bases lying between them. The CDR3 is 12 amino acids. The DNA for the CDR3 is TGTGCCAGAAGCTTCACAGGGCATGGGCAGTACTTC. Protein product: CARSFTGHGQYF.

The J gene is TRBJ1-1, the V gene TRBV6-4, with 9 bases that match TRBD1. Germline CDR1 and CDR2: MRHNA and SNTAGT. After removal of 4 bases from V and 0 bases from J, the junction contained 6 bases not matched to a gene. The CDR3 runs to 16 residues. CDR3 DNA: TGTGCCAGCAGTGCGGACAGGGGCTACATGAACACTGAAGCTTTCTTT. Encoded protein: CASSADRGYMNTEAFF.

V is TRBV10-2 and J is TRBJ1-1, with 7 nucleotides matching TRBD1. This CDR3 has 13 residues. V was pared by 8 bases and J by 2 bases, with 5 bases of the junction left unmatched. Per the germline V gene, CDR1 is WSHSY and CDR2 is SAAADI. CDR3 amino acids: CASVGTANTEAFF. In nucleotides, the CDR3 is TGCGCCAGCGTTGGGACAGCAAACACTGAAGCTTTCTTT.

This sequence joins TRBV15 and TRBJ1-1; 8 nucleotides align to TRBD1. Germline CDR1 is LNHNV and CDR2 is YYDKDF (reference sequence). The ends lost 5 bases at V and 10 bases at J; junction bases unmatched: 9. The CDR3 has 13 amino acids. The CDR3 is CATSPDRGSGAFF. CDR3 bases: TGTGCCACCAGCCCTGACAGGGGCTCGGGAGCTTTCTTT.

The chain couples TRBV30 to TRBJ1-3; D remains ambiguous. Germline V gives CDR1 GTSNPN, CDR2 SVGIG (reference sequence). Trimming stripped 3 bases from V and 0 bases from J, with 12 bases between. There are 15 residues in the CDR3. This chain's CDR3 is CAWRRLSNSGNTIYF. The CDR3, as DNA: TGTGCCTGGAGGAGGCTGAGTAACTCTGGAAACACCATATATTTT.

The chain joins TRBV11-2 to TRBJ1-5, with D perhaps matching TRBD1 (5 bases). V lost 5 bases and J lost 4, with 12 bases in between. Per germline, CDR1 SGHAT and CDR2 FQNNGV. This CDR3 contains 14 residues. The CDR3 bases are TGTGCCAGCAGCCAATCAGGGTCTAATCAGCCCCAGCATTTT. Its protein is CASSQSGSNQPQHF.

This clone was observed once. V is TRBV5-1 and J is TRBJ2-5; 14 bases agree with TRBD2. This CDR3 has 16 residues. V lost 3 bases and J lost 4; bases outside the gene matches: 5. Germline CDR1 and CDR2: SGHRS and YFSETQ. CDR3 in DNA: TGCGCCAGCAGCTGGGGGACTAGCGGGAGCAGAGAGACCCAGTACTTC. Amino acid sequence: CASSWGTSGSRETQYF.

As concerns this clone: Other nucleotide sequences from this sample produce the same CDR3. V is TRBV6-1 and J is TRBJ1-1, with TRBD1 as a possible D gene (6 bases). The CDR3 totals 14 residues. V dropped 6 bases and J dropped 8 bases, with 19 bases sitting between them. Per the germline V gene, CDR1 is MNHNS and CDR2 is SASEGT. For the CDR3, the DNA is TGTGCCAGCAGCGAGGCGGGGGGGCTCACCGAAGCTTTCTTT. Amino acid sequence: CASSEAGGLTEAFF.

J is TRBJ2-7 and V is TRBV6-5, with D possibly TRBD1 on 6 matching bases. The CDR3 covers 14 residues. The V end was cut by 6 bases, the J end by 6 bases, with 18 bases between. The V gene's germline CDR1 is MNHEY and CDR2 SVGAGI. The CDR3 region is CASSQPDRPSEQYF. The CDR3 nucleotides are TGTGCCAGCAGCCAACCCGACAGGCCTAGCGAGCAGTACTTC.

This chain's CDR3 is CASRPRGGVFQYF. Here the CDR3 DNA reads TGTGCCAGCAGGCCCCGCGGCGGAGTATTTCAGTACTTC. The chain couples TRBV2 to TRBJ2-4; D not resolved. With 6 bases removed from V and 11 bases from J, the gap between germline ends came to 17 bases. This CDR3 spans 13 amino acids. CDR1 is SNHLY, CDR2 FYNNEI, per germline.

V gene TRBV29-1 combines with J gene TRBJ2-3; 7 nucleotides agree with TRBD2. CDR1 is SQVTM and CDR2 is ANQGSEA in the germline V gene. The V segment lost 4 bases and the J segment 4 bases; nucleotides outside the gene matches: 5. There are 13 residues in the CDR3. The CDR3 is CSVVGGRADTQYF. The CDR3 DNA follows: TGCAGCGTTGTAGGCGGGAGAGCAGATACGCAGTATTTT.

The chain has TRBV5-5 and TRBJ2-7; D is unclear. This CDR3 is 16 amino acids long. V was cut by 3 bases and J by 1 base, with 17 bases left in between. Germline V gene data show CDR1 as SGHKS and CDR2 as YYEKEE (reference sequence). The CDR3 loop is CASSSRPPSGSYEQYF. CDR3 sequence (DNA): TGTGCCAGCAGCTCCCGGCCCCCCTCGGGTTCCTACGAGCAGTACTTC.

The CDR3 DNA sequence: TGTGCCTGGAGTGTGGCGGGGTACTTTGAAGCTTTCTTT. Encoded protein: CAWSVAGYFEAFF. This chain uses TRBV30 with TRBJ1-1, with D unresolved. V lost 0 bases and J 7 bases, leaving 12 bases between the germline ends. CDR1 is GTSNPN, CDR2 SVGIG, per germline (reference sequence). The CDR3 length is 13 residues.